These 13 T cell receptor beta chains share one sample of origin, sequenced in a study of CD8+ T cells in alopecia areata. cDNA serving as the sequencing template came from extracted, reverse transcribed RNA. The method was immunoSEQ multiplex PCR; TCRdb's version includes in-frame clones alone and lacks a portion of them. The profile shows 120,000 or so clones, roughly 60% of them singletons. Treatment specified: oral pan-JAK inhibitor, 5-10 mg twice daily. Sample: CD8+ T cells sorted from blood, taken at week 4, from a patient treated with tofacitinib. These receptors were taken from a human donor with alopecia areata.

This chain connects TRBV29-1 to TRBJ2-2, with D tentatively TRBD2 (5 bases). Trimming left V 6 bases short and J 4 bases short, with 12 bases between. The CDR3 has 13 amino acids. Germline CDR1 and CDR2: SQVTM and ANQGSEA. The CDR3 loop reads CSVGAHGTGELFF. The CDR3 nucleotides read TGCAGCGTGGGAGCACACGGCACCGGGGAGCTGTTTTTT.

The CDR3 DNA reads TGCAGCGTTGTGGGGGCGGACAGGCGACCCTCCTACGAGCAGTACTTC. Protein sequence: CSVVGADRRPSYEQYF. The chain couples TRBV29-1 to TRBJ2-7; 7 positions agree with TRBD1. V shed 4 bases, J shed 0 bases, and the junction held 12 bases outside the gene matches. The CDR3 extends over 16 amino acids. CDR1 SQVTM and CDR2 ANQGSEA come from the germline V gene.

The chain links TRBV30 to TRBJ2-1; 7 bases line up with TRBD1. Germline V gives CDR1 GTSNPN, CDR2 SVGIG (reference sequence). Trimming removed 3 bases from V and 4 bases from J; junction bases left unmatched: 3. CDR3 length equals 13 residues. The CDR3 loop reads CAWRETGYNEQFF. The CDR3 region has the DNA TGTGCCTGGAGAGAGACAGGGTACAATGAGCAGTTCTTC. The full variable domain, completed using reference TRBV30 and TRBJ2-1, is SQTIHQWPATLVQPVGSPLSLECTVEGTSNPNLYWYRQAAGRGLQLLFYSVGIGQISSEVPQNLSASRPQDRQFILSSKKLLLSDSGFYLCAWRETGYNEQFFGPGTRLTVL.

The chain is built from TRBV30 and TRBJ1-1, with 9 bases aligning to TRBD1. The ends lost 4 bases at V and 4 bases at J; junction bases unmatched: 7. The CDR3 length is 14 residues. Germline V gene sequence: CDR1 GTSNPN, CDR2 SVGIG (reference sequence). The CDR3 DNA is TGTGCCTGGACCAGTGGACAGGGGAGCACTGAAGCTTTCTTT. It codes for CAWTSGQGSTEAFF. Combining the CDR3 with reference TRBV30 and TRBJ1-1 gives the whole variable domain SQTIHQWPATLVQPVGSPLSLECTVEGTSNPNLYWYRQAAGRGLQLLFYSVGIGQISSEVPQNLSASRPQDRQFILSSKKLLLSDSGFYLCAWTSGQGSTEAFFGQGTRLTVV.

This chain uses TRBV10-3 with TRBJ1-1; D is undetermined. The CDR3 covers 11 residues. The V and J ends lost 6 bases and 5 bases respectively, with 7 bases between them. Germline CDR1 reads ENHRY; CDR2 reads SYGVKD. The CDR3 loop is CAISLGTEAFF. The CDR3 nucleotides read TGTGCCATCAGCCTAGGGACTGAAGCTTTCTTT.

This clone was counted only a few times. The rearrangement uses TRBV30 and TRBJ2-7; no firm D call. This CDR3 region has 12 residues. Germline V gene data show CDR1 as GTSNPN and CDR2 as SVGIG (reference sequence). The V and J ends lost 5 bases and 2 bases respectively, with 10 bases between them. CDR3 DNA sequence: TGTGCCTGGGCGTGGCACCCCTACGAGCAGTACTTC. This sequence encodes CAWAWHPYEQYF.

This clone has a single count. This chain joins TRBV7-9 and TRBJ1-4; D is unclear. V dropped 6 bases and J dropped 10 bases, with 15 bases sitting between them. This CDR3 is built from 13 residues. Germline loops: CDR1 SEHNR, CDR2 FQNEAQ (reference sequence). The CDR3: CASRGAAMRKLFF. CDR3 DNA: TGTGCCAGCAGGGGAGCGGCCATGAGAAAACTGTTTTTT. Complete variable domain (other parts from reference TRBV7-9 and TRBJ1-4): DTGVSQNPRHKITKRGQNVTFRCDPISEHNRLYWYRQTLGQGPEFLTYFQNEAQLEKSRLLSDRFSAERPKGSFSTLEIQRTEQGDSAMYLCASRGAAMRKLFFGSGTQLSVL.

This clone has just one count. The chain has TRBV4-1 and TRBJ1-1; D uncertain. V lost 4 bases, J lost 1 base, and 4 bases lay in between. This CDR3 is 12 amino acids long. CDR1 is MGHRA and CDR2 is YSYEKL in the germline V gene. CDR3 DNA: TGCGCCAGCAGCCGTGCGAACACTGAAGCTTTCTTT. Translated: CASSRANTEAFF.

This clone was seen only a few times. This chain joins TRBV4-1 and TRBJ2-5; D is possibly TRBD1 or TRBD2 (5 bases each). The CDR3 consists of 15 residues. V was clipped by 1 base and J by 5 bases, with 14 bases between them. CDR1 and CDR2 from the germline V gene are MGHRA and YSYEKL. The CDR3 region has the DNA TGCGCCAGCAGCCAAGGTGGGACGGGGATTGAGACCCAGTACTTC. Protein: CASSQGGTGIETQYF.

This chain joins TRBV5-6 and TRBJ2-2; 7 nucleotides line up with TRBD2. The CDR3 runs 14 residues. The V gene's germline CDR1 is SGHDT and CDR2 YYEEEE. The trim removed 4 bases at V and 4 bases at J, leaving 4 bases unmatched. Here the CDR3 reads CASSPAGTTGELFF. In nucleotides, the CDR3 is TGTGCCAGCAGCCCAGCGGGGACCACCGGGGAGCTGTTTTTT.

The chain has TRBV25-1 and TRBJ2-7; the match to TRBD1 covers 7 bases. CDR1 MGHDK and CDR2 SYGVNS come from the germline V gene. With 8 bases clipped from V and 0 bases from J, the junction kept 13 bases outside the gene matches. The CDR3 extends over 16 amino acids. CDR3 amino acids: CASRLGPGQISYEQYF. The CDR3 nucleotides read TGTGCCAGCCGACTCGGGCCGGGACAGATCTCCTACGAGCAGTACTTC.

This clone was seen a few times. The V gene is TRBV29-1, the J gene TRBJ2-2, with unresolved D. Germline V gene sequence: CDR1 SQVTM, CDR2 ANQGSEA. CDR3 size: 13 residues. V lost 1 base, J lost 0 bases, and 3 bases lay in between. CDR3 nucleotides: TGCAGCGTTGAAGGGTCGAACACCGGGGAGCTGTTTTTT. Its translation: CSVEGSNTGELFF.

In its sample, this clone was seen once. The chain carries TRBV7-8 and TRBJ2-1; D possibly matches TRBD1 or TRBD2 (5 bases each). CDR1 is SGHVS, CDR2 FQNEAQ, per germline. The CDR3 contains 15 residues. Trimming shortened V by 1 base and J by 6 bases, and 13 bases separated the two germline ends. The CDR3 is CASSLVGAGGNEQFF. CDR3 DNA sequence: TGTGCCAGCAGCTTAGTCGGGGCCGGAGGCAATGAGCAGTTCTTC.